This passage covers 20 T cell receptor beta chains from one sample sequenced in a study of cytotoxic CD8 clonotypes in ibrutinib-treated CLL. The table came from immunoSEQ multiplex PCR; TCRdb's copy has only in-frame clones and leaves some out. The data contain fewer than 35,000 clones, about 82% of them singletons. The sample consisted of PBMCs, taken after 24 months of ibrutinib treatment. These receptors were obtained from a human donor with chronic lymphocytic leukemia.

This clone was counted between two and nine times. The chain employs TRBV6-5 and TRBJ1-3; 8 bases fit TRBD1. The CDR3 loop spans 15 amino acids. Unmatched junction bases numbered 2, after V lost 1 base and J lost 3 bases. Per germline, CDR1 MNHEY and CDR2 SVGAGI. As DNA, the CDR3 is TGTGCCAGCAGTTACTTGGGACAGGTTGGAAACACCATATATTTT. Protein product: CASSYLGQVGNTIYF.

V is TRBV5-5 and J is TRBJ1-2; D perhaps matches TRBD1 (5 bases). Trimming took 3 bases from V and 3 from J, leaving 24 bases between them. CDR1 is SGHKS, CDR2 YYEKEE, per germline (reference sequence). The CDR3 contains 18 residues. Here the CDR3 reads CASSSSSSKPGGDYGYTF. The DNA of the CDR3 is TGTGCCAGCAGCTCTTCGTCTTCTAAACCTGGGGGAGACTATGGCTACACCTTC.

The chain recombines TRBV5-5 with TRBJ1-1, with D perhaps matching TRBD1 (5 bases). Trimming took 0 bases from V and 3 from J, leaving 15 bases between them. The germline V gene has CDR1 SGHKS and CDR2 YYEKEE (reference sequence). The CDR3 extends over 16 amino acids. In DNA, the CDR3 is TGTGCCAGCAGCTTGGTTTGGGGCCCGGGACACACTGAAGCTTTCTTT. It specifies CASSLVWGPGHTEAFF. The entire variable domain, with the rest obtained from reference TRBV5-5 and TRBJ1-1, is as follows: DAGVTQSPTHLIKTRGQQVTLRCSPISGHKSVSWYQQVLGQGPQFIFQYYEKEERGRGNFPDRFSARQFPNYSSELNVNALLLGDSALYLCASSLVWGPGHTEAFFGQGTRLTVV.

The chain couples TRBV6-5 to TRBJ1-5, with D possibly being TRBD1 (5 bases). V lost 7 bases and J lost 8, with 18 bases in between. The CDR3 consists of 14 residues. Germline CDR1 and CDR2: MNHEY and SVGAGI. The DNA of the CDR3 is TGTGCCAGCAATGAATTTGGGGGTTTGGAGCCCCAGCATTTT. Translated, it gives CASNEFGGLEPQHF.

This clone counts as medium-sized. The CDR3 DNA sequence: TGTGCCAGCAGTGAGCGGTACGAGCAGTACTTC. Translating it yields CASSERYEQYF. This chain links TRBV6-1 with TRBJ2-7; D not resolved. Germline values: CDR1 MNHNS, CDR2 SASEGT. This CDR3 spans 11 amino acids. The ends were cut back, 3 bases at V and 4 bases at J, with 4 bases in the middle.

The rearrangement uses TRBV14 and TRBJ1-2; D gene unclear. Per germline, CDR1 SGHDN and CDR2 FVKESK. The CDR3 length is 15 residues. The ends were cut back, 0 bases at V and 4 bases at J, with 12 bases in the middle. The CDR3 protein is CASSQDFGSPYGYTF. As DNA, the CDR3 is TGTGCCAGCAGCCAAGATTTCGGCAGCCCCTATGGCTACACCTTC.

The chain is built from TRBV10-3 and TRBJ2-1, with a weak D call TRBD2 (5 bases). The CDR3 loop spans 11 amino acids. In germline, CDR1 is ENHRY, CDR2 SYGVKD. V shed 6 bases and J shed 10 bases, with 10 bases lying between them. CDR3 sequence reads: CAIRGRREQFF. CDR3 nucleotides: TGTGCCATCAGGGGGAGACGAGAGCAGTTCTTC.

This chain joins TRBV7-9 and TRBJ2-3; D perhaps matches TRBD2 (5 bases). Germline CDR1 and CDR2: SEHNR and FQNEAQ (reference sequence). The CDR3 has 14 residues. Trimming took off 5 bases at V and 5 bases at J, with 14 bases between the two ends. The CDR3 DNA is TGTGCCAGCAGCCCGACAATACTAGGAGATACGCAGTATTTT. It encodes CASSPTILGDTQYF.

This clone qualifies as medium-sized. At one end the junction does not follow the germline gene, possibly because of a read error. Different DNA sequences within this sample yield the same CDR3. V gene TRBV5-1 combines with J gene TRBJ2-7, with 8 bases aligning to TRBD2. The germline gives CDR1 SGHRS, CDR2 YFSETQ. The CDR3 has 14 amino acids. The CDR3 region is CASSPGRGSREQYF. The CDR3 nucleotides are TGTGCCAGCAGCCCCGGGAGGGGGTCTCGCGAGCAGTACTTC. Looking up the rest from reference TRBV5-1 and TRBJ2-7 gives the full variable domain: KAGVTQTPRYLIKTRGQQVTLSCSPISGHRSVSWYQQTPGQGLQFLFEYFSETQRNKGNFPGRFSGRQFSNSRSEMNVSTLELGDSALYLCASSPGRGSREQYFGPGTRLTVT.

This chain links TRBV19 with TRBJ1-1; a possible D gene is TRBD1 (5 bases). Per germline, CDR1 LNHDA and CDR2 SQIVND (reference sequence). The CDR3 has 15 amino acids. Trimming pared 4 bases from V and 3 bases from J, leaving 15 bases between. CDR3 sequence reads: CASSTTVPFDTEAFF. The CDR3 nucleotides read TGTGCCAGTAGTACGACAGTACCCTTCGACACTGAAGCTTTCTTT.

In its sample, this clone was seen once. The V call is TRBV7-3, the J call TRBJ2-3, with 13 bases aligning to TRBD2. J was trimmed by 4 bases and V by 4 bases; bases with no gene match: 11. CDR3 length equals 18 residues. Germline CDR1 reads SGHTA; CDR2 reads FQGTGA. CDR3 DNA: TGTGCCAGCAGCTCCTCACGGACTAGCGGGGGAATTGCAGATACGCAGTATTTT. Protein product: CASSSSRTSGGIADTQYF.

The CDR3 nucleotides read TGTGCCAGCAACATTTGGGGGGCTGTGGATGAGCAGTTCTTC. Its translation: CASNIWGAVDEQFF. The chain carries TRBV2 and TRBJ2-1, with D perhaps being TRBD1 or TRBD2 (6 bases each). The CDR3 length is 14 residues. Germline lookup yields CDR1 SNHLY and CDR2 FYNNEI. V shed 7 bases and J shed 8 bases, with 18 bases lying between them.

This chain links TRBV6-1 with TRBJ2-7; the match to TRBD1 covers 7 bases. J was trimmed by 13 bases and V by 6 bases; bases with no gene match: 15. The germline V gene encodes CDR1 MNHNS and CDR2 SASEGT. CDR3 size: 13 residues. CDR3 coding DNA: TGTGCCAGCAGAGCCGCCAGGGGGAATGCGTGTTACTTC. This encodes CASRAARGNACYF.

The chain is built from TRBV6-1 and TRBJ2-2; 8 bases line up with TRBD1. V lost 5 bases, J lost 5 bases, and 7 bases stayed unmatched. The CDR3 length is 15 residues. CDR1 is MNHNS and CDR2 is SASEGT in the germline V gene. The CDR3 reads CASSSGGSSTGELFF. For the CDR3, the DNA is TGTGCCAGCAGTTCAGGGGGCTCGAGTACCGGGGAGCTGTTTTTT.

A few counts support this clone. The J gene is TRBJ1-3, the V gene TRBV6-5; tentative D call: TRBD1 (5 bases). V shed 5 bases and J shed 2 bases, with 10 bases lying between them. The CDR3 spans 14 residues. Germline values: CDR1 MNHEY, CDR2 SVGAGI. The CDR3 sequence: CASSHQTAGNTIYF. In DNA form, the CDR3 reads TGTGCCAGCAGTCACCAGACAGCTGGAAACACCATATATTTT.

The J gene is TRBJ2-3, the V gene TRBV2; 11 nucleotides line up with TRBD2. Looked up from germline, CDR1 is SNHLY and CDR2 is FYNNEI. Germline trimming cut 0 bases from V and 3 bases from J; bases unmatched to any gene: 5. CDR3 length equals 17 residues. The CDR3, as DNA: TGTGCCAGCAGTGAAGCAAGTAGCGGGGGGGGTACAGATACGCAGTATTTT. As protein: CASSEASSGGGTDTQYF.

The chain joins TRBV5-1 to TRBJ2-3; tentative D call: TRBD1 (6 bases). The CDR3 loop spans 17 amino acids. The V end was cut by 4 bases, the J end by 4 bases, with 22 bases between. Germline-derived CDR1 and CDR2 are SGHRS and YFSETQ. The CDR3, as DNA: TGCGCCAGCAGCCTCACCGGGACAAAATTAGGCGCAGATACGCAGTATTTT. Protein: CASSLTGTKLGADTQYF.

This CDR3 is CASSKTGGLSYNEQFF. DNA for the CDR3: TGTGCCAGCAGTAAAACAGGGGGCCTCTCCTACAATGAGCAGTTCTTC. The chain has TRBV7-2 and TRBJ2-1; 9 nucleotides agree with TRBD1. Germline assignment: CDR1 SGHTA and CDR2 FQGNSA. The ends lost 6 bases at V and 0 bases at J; junction bases unmatched: 6. The CDR3 consists of 16 residues.

The gene calls are TRBV6-1 and TRBJ1-1; a weak D match, TRBD1 (6 bases). V shed 8 bases and J shed 0 bases, with 10 bases lying between them. Germline-derived CDR1 and CDR2 are MNHNS and SASEGT. This CDR3 spans 13 amino acids. The CDR3, as DNA: TGTGCCAGCGTGAACAGGGTGAACACTGAAGCTTTCTTT. Its translation: CASVNRVNTEAFF.

The V call is TRBV6-1, the J call TRBJ1-5, with a tentative D call TRBD1 (5 bases). Per germline, CDR1 MNHNS and CDR2 SASEGT. The CDR3 length is 13 residues. Trimming stripped 5 bases from V and 4 bases from J, with 9 bases between. The CDR3, as DNA: TGTGCCAGCAGTTGGACAAAGAATCAGCCCCAGCATTTT. Encoded protein: CASSWTKNQPQHF.